This T cell receptor (beta chain) was obtained from a study of beta chain features in type 1 diabetes. Overall study context: Taken together, all samples contributed 107,917,701 examined sorted cells.

The study reverse transcribed the entire isolated RNA, so it sequenced expressed TCRB transcripts. The table came from immunoSEQ multiplex PCR; TCRdb's copy has only in-frame clones and leaves some out. The repertoire holds 350,000 to 400,000 clones, with over 13% as singletons. This clone was picked up a small number of times. Its specificity is not known. Findings of the study overall: Possibly, sequencing cDNA over-represented cells that had high TCR expression levels. Naive, central memory and Treg TCRB repertoires appeared more alike in patients than in healthy donors.

CDR1 is MNHEY and CDR2 is SVGAGI in the germline V gene. V gave up 6 bases and J gave up 3 bases; unmatched junction bases: 9. CDR3 length equals 15 residues. The chain has TRBV6-5 and TRBJ2-7; 9 bases match TRBD1. The receptor was derived from a woman under 30 in good health. Material: naive CD4+ T cells from blood. The CDR3 nucleotides are TGTGCCAGCAGAAAAGACAGGGGGGAAATCTACGAGCAGTACTTC. It encodes CASRKDRGEIYEQYF.